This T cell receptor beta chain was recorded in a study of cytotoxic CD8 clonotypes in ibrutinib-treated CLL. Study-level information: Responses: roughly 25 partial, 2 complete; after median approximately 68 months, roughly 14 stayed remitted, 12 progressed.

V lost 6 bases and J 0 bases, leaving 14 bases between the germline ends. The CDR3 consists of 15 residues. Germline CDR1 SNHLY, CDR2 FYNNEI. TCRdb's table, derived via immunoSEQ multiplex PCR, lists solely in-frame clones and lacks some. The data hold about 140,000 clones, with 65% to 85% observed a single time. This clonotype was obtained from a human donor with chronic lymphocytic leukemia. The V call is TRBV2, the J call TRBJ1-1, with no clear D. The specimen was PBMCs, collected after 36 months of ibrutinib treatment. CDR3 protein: CASRMRRGLNTEAFF. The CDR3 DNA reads TGTGCCAGCAGGATGCGGCGCGGCTTGAACACTGAAGCTTTCTTT.